Shown below are 24 T cell receptor beta chains from a single sample sequenced in a study of blood T cell repertoires in COVID-19. Clones were sequenced by immunoSEQ multiplex PCR, and TCRdb holds only the in-frame ones, with some missing. The sample consists of about 160,000 clones, more than 75% of them appearing once. Sequences were obtained from PBMCs or T cells enriched from blood (not recorded which). The receptors were sampled from a man aged 35 to 55 who had recovered from COVID-19.

The chain carries TRBV7-8 and TRBJ1-1, with 8 bases lining up with TRBD1. Per germline, CDR1 SGHVS and CDR2 FQNEAQ. There are 15 residues in the CDR3. Trimming took 5 bases from V and 5 from J; bases not matched to a gene: 10. CDR3 residues: CASSPDSGGRTEAFF. CDR3 sequence (DNA): TGTGCCAGCAGCCCTGACTCAGGGGGCAGAACTGAAGCTTTCTTT.

Points on this clone: A much larger clone differs from this one at a single base, so this may be a read error. Other DNA variants within this sample encode the same CDR3. The rearrangement uses TRBV4-1 and TRBJ2-1, with 9 bases that match TRBD1. The CDR3 runs 15 residues. Trimming removed 6 bases from V and 8 bases from J; junction bases left unmatched: 11. The germline V gene encodes CDR1 MGHRA and CDR2 YSYEKL. This CDR3 is CASSLQQGAMDEQFF. CDR3 nucleotides: TGCGCCAGCAGTCTCCAACAGGGGGCGATGGATGAGCAGTTCTTC.

The rearrangement links TRBV4-1 to TRBJ2-5, with TRBD2 identical over 14 bases. The CDR3 runs to 19 residues. Trimming cost V 6 bases and J 5 bases; bases outside gene matches: 17. CDR1 is MGHRA and CDR2 is YSYEKL in the germline V gene. The CDR3 DNA follows: TGCGCCAGCAGTACCTCGTGGACTAGCGGGGGGACCCAGGGGGAGACCCAGTACTTC. Its translation is CASSTSWTSGGTQGETQYF.

This chain's CDR3 is CASSTQNRMRGGELFF. As DNA, the CDR3 is TGTGCCAGCAGCACACAAAACAGGATGCGGGGCGGGGAGCTGTTTTTT. The chain recombines TRBV4-2 with TRBJ2-2, with D maybe TRBD2 (6 bases). V shed 5 bases and J shed 7 bases, with 20 bases lying between them. This CDR3 comprises 16 residues. Germline V CDR1 and CDR2: LGHNA, YNFKEQ.

The chain is built from TRBV3-1 (or the pseudogene TRBV3-2) and TRBJ2-7; the match to TRBD1 covers 9 bases. CDR1 LGHDT and CDR2 YNNKEL come from the germline V gene (reference sequence). Trimming took 1 base from V and 4 from J; bases not matched to a gene: 2. This CDR3 is 14 amino acids long. The CDR3, as DNA: TGTGCCAGCAGCCAAGGAGGGACAGGGTACGAGCAGTACGTC. Translation: CASSQGGTGYEQYV.

The chain is built from TRBV24-1 and TRBJ1-1; 9 bases line up with TRBD1. J was trimmed by 0 bases and V by 0 bases; bases with no gene match: 7. This CDR3 contains 18 residues. Germline CDR1 KGHDR, CDR2 SFDVKD. CDR3 amino acids: CATSDLMTGGGLNTEAFF. CDR3 in DNA: TGTGCCACCAGTGATTTGATGACAGGGGGTGGTTTGAACACTGAAGCTTTCTTT.

V and J are TRBV10-1 and TRBJ2-3; tentatively, D is TRBD2 (5 bases). Germline assignment: CDR1 WNHNN and CDR2 SYGVQD (reference sequence). The CDR3 has 15 amino acids. V dropped 2 bases and J dropped 5 bases, with 14 bases sitting between them. For the CDR3, the DNA is TGCGCCAGCAGTGAGGGAGCGGTGGCCCTAGATACGCAGTATTTT. It translates to CASSEGAVALDTQYF.

The genes are TRBV19 and TRBJ1-6; no reliable D call. Deletions cut 11 bases from V and 0 bases from J, with 11 bases between. The CDR3 contains 14 residues. Germline V lookup: CDR1 LNHDA, CDR2 SQIVND (reference sequence). CDR3 amino acids: CASRESSYNSPLHF. As DNA, the CDR3 is TGTGCCTCCCGGGAGAGCTCCTATAATTCACCCCTCCACTTT. Complete variable domain (other parts from reference TRBV19 and TRBJ1-6): DGGITQSPKYLFRKEGQNVTLSCEQNLNHDAMYWYRQDPGQGLRLIYYSQIVNDFQKGDIAEGYSVSREKKESFPLTVTSAQKNPTAFYLCASRESSYNSPLHFGNGTRLTVT.

The rearrangement links TRBV5-8 to TRBJ2-6, with 9 bases identical to TRBD1. This CDR3 comprises 18 residues. Per germline, CDR1 SGHTS and CDR2 YDEGEE. The J segment lost 4 bases and the V segment lost 3 bases, leaving 11 bases of the junction unmatched. The CDR3 spells CASSSGQGLLLGANVLTF. The CDR3 coding sequence is TGTGCCAGCAGCTCAGGACAGGGGCTCCTTTTGGGGGCCAACGTCCTGACTTTC.

The V gene is TRBV6-5, the J gene TRBJ2-3, with 8 bases lining up with TRBD2. CDR3 length equals 15 residues. CDR1 is MNHEY and CDR2 is SVGAGI in the germline V gene. V lost 6 bases, J lost 3 bases, and 8 bases stayed unmatched. CDR3 amino acids: CASSGGAWGTDTQYF. The CDR3 nucleotides are TGTGCCAGCAGCGGGGGGGCATGGGGGACAGATACGCAGTATTTT.

This clone was seen a single time. DNA for the CDR3: TGTGCCAGCACCCAAAGGGGCAGGGTATGGAGTATTGATACGCAGTATTTT. Protein sequence: CASTQRGRVWSIDTQYF. The J gene is TRBJ2-3, the V gene TRBV11-2, with D possibly being TRBD1 (5 bases). From germline, CDR1 is SGHAT and CDR2 FQNNGV. This CDR3 region has 17 residues. V lost 7 bases to trimming and J lost 6 bases, with 26 bases between them.

This clone was counted once. V is TRBV6-5 and J is TRBJ2-7, with a tentative D call TRBD1 (6 bases). CDR3 length: 13 residues. V was clipped by 6 bases and J by 7 bases, with 16 bases between them. In germline, CDR1 is MNHEY, CDR2 SVGAGI. Here the CDR3 DNA reads TGTGCCAGCAGCAGGGGACCCCCGGGGGAGCAGTACGTC. This sequence encodes CASSRGPPGEQYV.

This clone was observed once. This chain links TRBV6-6 with TRBJ2-5, with a weak D call TRBD2 (6 bases). Trimming removed 5 bases at V and 3 bases at J, with 13 bases between. From germline, CDR1 is MNHNY and CDR2 SVGAGI (reference sequence). The CDR3 contains 14 residues. The CDR3: CASSPGSLKETQYF. The CDR3 bases are TGTGCCAGCAGTCCCGGGAGTTTGAAAGAGACCCAGTACTTC.

The chain has TRBV14 and TRBJ2-2, with 9 bases identical to TRBD1. The germline V gene encodes CDR1 SGHDN and CDR2 FVKESK. CDR3 size: 15 residues. Trimming removed 6 bases from V and 7 bases from J; junction bases left unmatched: 9. The CDR3 spells CASSPRDRVVGELFF. CDR3 coding DNA: TGTGCCAGCAGTCCTCGGGACAGGGTCGTCGGGGAGCTGTTTTTT.

The V gene is TRBV2, the J gene TRBJ1-1; weak D call: TRBD1 (5 bases). The CDR3 extends over 15 amino acids. V lost 9 bases to trimming and J lost 4 bases, with 21 bases between them. CDR1 is SNHLY, CDR2 FYNNEI, per germline. The chain's CDR3 is CARALAGQSGTEAFF. The CDR3 DNA sequence: TGTGCCAGGGCATTGGCCGGACAATCGGGCACTGAAGCTTTCTTT.

This chain uses TRBV2 with TRBJ1-5; TRBD1 aligns across 7 bases. J was trimmed by 2 bases and V by 6 bases; bases with no gene match: 13. CDR3 length: 17 amino acids. CDR1 and CDR2 from the germline V gene are SNHLY and FYNNEI. CDR3 in DNA: TGTGCCAGCAGATACCTTGATATAGGGACAGGCAATCAGCCCCAGCATTTT. This translates into CASRYLDIGTGNQPQHF.

The genes are TRBV24-1 and TRBJ1-6, with D tentatively TRBD1 (6 bases). The CDR3 length is 15 residues. From germline, CDR1 is KGHDR and CDR2 SFDVKD. V lost 8 bases, J lost 0 bases, and 10 bases lay in between. The CDR3 reads CATNYRDSYNSPLHF. The CDR3 nucleotides are TGTGCCACCAACTACAGGGACTCCTATAATTCACCCCTCCACTTT.

Only one count was recorded for this clone. The chain carries TRBV30 and TRBJ2-7, with D perhaps TRBD2 (5 bases). Germline lookup yields CDR1 GTSNPN and CDR2 SVGIG (reference sequence). Trimming shortened V by 5 bases and J by 6 bases, and 11 bases separated the two germline ends. This CDR3 contains 11 residues. The CDR3 nucleotides are TGTGCCTGGTGGCGGGTAGGCGAGCAGTACTTC. Translation: CAWWRVGEQYF.

The genes are TRBV7-9 and TRBJ1-1; 9 positions match TRBD1. The CDR3 consists of 15 residues. Germline CDR1 and CDR2: SEHNR and FQNEAQ (reference sequence). J gave up 8 bases and V 1 base, and 8 bases lay outside the gene matches. CDR3 residues: CASSLGDRVSSEAFF. In DNA form, the CDR3 reads TGTGCCAGCAGCTTAGGGGACAGGGTCTCATCGGAAGCTTTCTTT.

This clone was picked up one time. The J gene is TRBJ2-2, the V gene TRBV19, with D perhaps TRBD2 (5 bases). CDR1 and CDR2 (germline): LNHDA, SQIVND (reference sequence). This CDR3 region has 14 residues. V lost 4 bases and J lost 6, with 12 bases in between. CDR3 protein: CASSTFGVAGELFF. The DNA of the CDR3 is TGTGCCAGTAGTACGTTCGGGGTGGCCGGGGAGCTGTTTTTT.

V is TRBV29-1 and J is TRBJ1-1; D is possibly TRBD1 (5 bases). The CDR3 runs 13 residues. Germline V CDR1 and CDR2: SQVTM, ANQGSEA. Deletions cut 5 bases from V and 4 bases from J, with 14 bases between. The CDR3 coding sequence is TGCAGCGTTCCCGGGACTTCCGGCACTGAAGCTTTCTTT. Protein sequence: CSVPGTSGTEAFF.

The chain employs TRBV9 and TRBJ1-1; tentative D call: TRBD1 (6 bases). CDR3 length: 14 residues. Trimming took 4 bases from V and 4 from J, leaving 14 bases between them. Germline V gives CDR1 SGDLS, CDR2 YYNGEE. CDR3 sequence reads: CASSSSVGGTEAFF. Written as DNA, the CDR3 is TGTGCCAGCAGCTCAAGCGTAGGGGGCACTGAAGCTTTCTTT.

The chain uses TRBV2 and TRBJ1-5; 7 bases align to TRBD1. This CDR3 comprises 16 residues. J gave up 2 bases and V 6 bases, and 10 bases lay outside the gene matches. Per the germline V gene, CDR1 is SNHLY and CDR2 is FYNNEI. As DNA, the CDR3 is TGTGCCAGCAGACAAATGACAGGGAACGGCAATCAGCCCCAGCATTTT. It encodes CASRQMTGNGNQPQHF.

V is TRBV18 and J is TRBJ2-6; D possibly corresponds to TRBD1 (5 bases). The V gene's germline CDR1 is KGHSH and CDR2 LQKENI. The ends were cut back, 3 bases at V and 0 bases at J, with 6 bases in the middle. This CDR3 contains 15 residues. The CDR3 sequence: CASSPDSSGANVLTF. CDR3 nucleotide sequence: TGTGCCAGCTCACCTGACAGCTCTGGGGCCAACGTCCTGACTTTC.